This TCR beta chain emerged from a study of identifying expanded T cells in peripheral blood. The V gene's germline CDR1 is SGHRS and CDR2 YFSETQ. V lost 0 bases to trimming and J lost 10 bases, with 16 bases between them. The CDR3 sequence is 14 residues long. Assay used: immunoSEQ multiplex PCR; TCRdb lists only in-frame clones, some missing. The sample yields tens of thousands of clones, around 89% seen once. The V gene is TRBV5-1, the J gene TRBJ1-1; possible D gene TRBD1, 5 bases. The receptor's source is a person between 18 and 69 years old in good health. Sample: blood. CDR3 protein: CASSLGLGQWGAFF. The CDR3 DNA follows: TGCGCCAGCAGCTTGGGGTTGGGGCAGTGGGGAGCTTTCTTT.